Presented here are 22 T cell receptor beta chains from one specimen sequenced in a study of T cells after posttransplantation cyclophosphamide. Here immunoSEQ multiplex PCR was the method, and the copy in TCRdb shows in-frame clones only, minus some. The sample consists of 50,000 to 65,000 clones, approximately 86% of them appearing once. Sequenced sample: PBMCs. These receptors originate from a man younger than 40 with a blood cancer, CMV-positive, and with a related stem cell donor.

This clone was picked up a small number of times. For the CDR3, the DNA is TGTGCCAGCAGCCTAGGGACCCTGGAGGTATGGGAAAAACTGTTTTTT. Amino acids: CASSLGTLEVWEKLFF. The chain is built from TRBV7-9 and TRBJ1-4; a weak D match, TRBD1 (5 bases). V lost 5 bases, J lost 8 bases, and 21 bases lay in between. This CDR3 spans 16 amino acids. Germline assignment: CDR1 SEHNR and CDR2 FQNEAQ (reference sequence).

The V and J genes are TRBV19 and TRBJ2-7; the D gene is possibly TRBD2 (6 bases). The V end was cut by 3 bases, the J end by 4 bases, with 19 bases between. This CDR3 region has 16 residues. CDR1 and CDR2 (germline): LNHDA, SQIVND (reference sequence). CDR3 bases: TGTGCCAGTAGTATTCTTATCGGGAGTGGTACTTACGAGCAGTACTTC. It is translated as CASSILIGSGTYEQYF.

This clone showed up just a few times. This chain links TRBV19 with TRBJ1-4, with 9 bases that match TRBD1. The CDR3 has 14 amino acids. The V gene end was trimmed by 4 bases and the J gene end by 8 bases; junction bases not matched to a gene: 5. Germline CDR1 and CDR2: LNHDA and SQIVND (reference sequence). CDR3 sequence (DNA): TGTGCCAGTAGTACGGGACAGGGCGGCGAAAAACTGTTTTTT. It codes for CASSTGQGGEKLFF.

The genes are TRBV9 and TRBJ2-7, with 9 bases identical to TRBD1. Unmatched junction bases numbered 8, after V lost 3 bases and J lost 7 bases. CDR3 size: 14 residues. The germline CDR1 and CDR2 sequences are SGDLS and YYNGEE. CDR3 DNA: TGTGCCAGCAGCGCCCGGGGACAGGGTCGAGAGCAGTACTTC. Amino acids: CASSARGQGREQYF.

The chain joins TRBV18 to TRBJ2-5; possibly TRBD2 for D (5 bases). V was trimmed by 4 bases and J by 1 base, leaving 19 bases between them. Germline values: CDR1 KGHSH, CDR2 LQKENI. CDR3 size: 17 residues. CDR3 nucleotides: TGTGCCAGCTCACACGGTTCCCCCGGGCGGGCCCAAGAGACCCAGTACTTC. Translating it yields CASSHGSPGRAQETQYF.

This sequence joins TRBV7-2 and TRBJ2-1, with D possibly matching TRBD2 (5 bases). There are 17 residues in the CDR3. Germline CDR1 SGHTA, CDR2 FQGNSA. Deletions cut 5 bases from V and 0 bases from J, with 17 bases between. CDR3 bases: TGTGCCAGCAGCGGAGGCCAGCGGATCGTCTCCTACAATGAGCAGTTCTTC. It yields the protein CASSGGQRIVSYNEQFF.

This rearrangement joins TRBV5-1 to TRBJ2-3, with 7 bases matching TRBD1. In germline, CDR1 is SGHRS, CDR2 YFSETQ. The CDR3 sequence is 14 residues long. Unmatched junction bases numbered 6, after V lost 7 bases and J lost 1 base. The chain's CDR3 is CASDPGQGTDTQYF. CDR3 DNA: TGCGCCAGCGACCCCGGACAGGGCACAGATACGCAGTATTTT. Variable domain in full (rest from reference TRBV5-1 and TRBJ2-3): KAGVTQTPRYLIKTRGQQVTLSCSPISGHRSVSWYQQTPGQGLQFLFEYFSETQRNKGNFPGRFSGRQFSNSRSEMNVSTLELGDSALYLCASDPGQGTDTQYFGPGTRLTVL.

The CDR3 DNA sequence: TGTGCCATATCGGCCAGGGGGTCGGATACGCAGTATTTT. It translates to CAISARGSDTQYF. The rearrangement joins TRBV19 to TRBJ2-3, with 7 bases that match TRBD1. The CDR3 has 13 amino acids. Per the germline V gene, CDR1 is LNHDA and CDR2 is SQIVND (reference sequence). The ends lost 10 bases at V and 6 bases at J; junction bases unmatched: 10.

The gene calls are TRBV5-1 and TRBJ2-1, with 12 positions matching TRBD1. Germline-derived CDR1 and CDR2 are SGHRS and YFSETQ. CDR3 length: 17 residues. The V gene end was trimmed by 4 bases and the J gene end by 6 bases; junction bases not matched to a gene: 11. The CDR3 is CASSPERAGQGANEQFF. CDR3 DNA sequence: TGCGCCAGCAGCCCCGAGCGAGCGGGACAGGGGGCCAATGAGCAGTTCTTC.

The V call is TRBV11-3, the J call TRBJ2-2, with 7 bases aligning to TRBD2. Germline values: CDR1 SGHNT, CDR2 YENEEA. The trim removed 5 bases at V and 6 bases at J, leaving 15 bases unmatched. CDR3 size: 17 residues. In nucleotides, the CDR3 is TGTGCCAGCAGCCCCGGGAGGCCGTGGGGCGCGGCCGGGGAGCTGTTTTTT. Residues: CASSPGRPWGAAGELFF. Filled out from reference TRBV11-3 and TRBJ2-2, the complete variable domain reads EAGVVQSPRYKIIEKKQPVAFWCNPISGHNTLYWYLQNLGQGPELLIRYENEEAVDDSQLPKDRFSAERLKGVDSTLKIQPAELGDSAVYLCASSPGRPWGAAGELFFGEGSRLTVL.

This clone is a singleton in its sample. The rearrangement uses TRBV14 and TRBJ2-7, with a weak D call TRBD1 (5 bases). Trimming shortened V by 4 bases and J by 3 bases, and 16 bases separated the two germline ends. In germline, CDR1 is SGHDN, CDR2 FVKESK. The CDR3 spans 15 residues. The CDR3 is CASSPGHLFLYEQYF. CDR3 DNA: TGTGCCAGCAGCCCCGGACACCTTTTTCTCTACGAGCAGTACTTC.

This chain connects TRBV30 to TRBJ2-1, with 11 bases aligning to TRBD2. CDR3 length: 14 amino acids. From germline, CDR1 is GTSNPN and CDR2 SVGIG (reference sequence). The trim removed 1 base at V and 9 bases at J, leaving 5 bases unmatched. CDR3 bases: TGTGCCTGGAGTGGTCTAGCGGGAGGCTTTGAGCAGTTCTTC. Protein product: CAWSGLAGGFEQFF.

The J gene is TRBJ2-1, the V gene TRBV27, with a tentative D call TRBD2 (6 bases). The germline V and J ends were trimmed by 6 bases and 0 bases, with 21 bases remaining between them. Germline CDR1 and CDR2: MNHEY and SMNVEV (reference sequence). CDR3 length equals 18 residues. This CDR3 is CASSRLIPSAGSYNEQFF. DNA for the CDR3: TGTGCCAGCAGCCGTCTGATTCCCTCAGCGGGCTCCTACAATGAGCAGTTCTTC.

V usage is TRBV12-2 and J usage is TRBJ2-7; the table's D call TRBD2 went unverified against the DNA. TRBV12-2 is reported as a pseudogene. The CDR3 has 16 amino acids. The CDR3 DNA is TGTGCAAGTCGCTTAGTTAAAGCTGGGAGAACCTACGAGCAGTACTTC. Its translation: CASRLVKAGRTYEQYF.

The V gene is TRBV23-1, the J gene TRBJ2-7, with 8 positions matching TRBD1. TRBV23-1 belongs to the ORF category, with a function that is uncertain. CDR3 length: 15 residues. The trim removed 3 bases at V and 3 bases at J, leaving 7 bases unmatched. CDR3 bases: TGCGCCAGCAGTCACTCCGGACAGGGCCACTACGAGCAGTACTTC. It is translated as CASSHSGQGHYEQYF.

There are a few counts of this clone. CDR3 coding DNA: TGTGCCAGCAGTGAACGGGTGGGAAAACTGTTTTTT. It translates to CASSERVGKLFF. V gene TRBV2 combines with J gene TRBJ1-4; D remains unclear. Germline V CDR1 and CDR2: SNHLY, FYNNEI. Trimming left V 2 bases short and J 10 bases short, with 8 bases between. The CDR3 consists of 12 residues.

The rearrangement links TRBV7-9 to TRBJ2-7, with TRBD2 as a possible D gene (5 bases). V gave up 6 bases and J gave up 1 base, with 16 bases separating them. The CDR3 loop spans 15 amino acids. Germline V gene data show CDR1 as SEHNR and CDR2 as FQNEAQ (reference sequence). CDR3 sequence (DNA): TGTGCCAGCAGAGCGATGAGCGGTACTTCCTACGAGCAGTACTTC. Translation gives CASRAMSGTSYEQYF.

The V call is TRBV9, the J call TRBJ2-7; no reliable D call. V was shortened by 0 bases and J by 3 bases, with 7 bases between the two germline ends. This CDR3 region has 13 residues. The germline V gene encodes CDR1 SGDLS and CDR2 YYNGEE. The CDR3 is CASSVVPSYEQYF. The CDR3 DNA is TGTGCCAGCAGCGTAGTGCCCAGCTACGAGCAGTACTTC.

The CDR3 DNA reads TGTGCCAGCTCAGGGGGCGCGGTACCAGAAGCTTTCTTT. It yields the protein CASSGGAVPEAFF. The rearrangement links TRBV19 to TRBJ1-1; 8 bases fit TRBD1. The CDR3 has 13 amino acids. The germline CDR1 and CDR2 sequences are LNHDA and SQIVND (reference sequence). Losses at the gene ends were 9 bases for V and 8 bases for J; bases not matched to a gene: 11.

This chain links TRBV7-8 with TRBJ2-7, with 7 bases fitting TRBD1. The CDR3 covers 14 residues. Germline lookup yields CDR1 SGHVS and CDR2 FQNEAQ. Unmatched junction bases numbered 4, after V lost 4 bases and J lost 1 base. The CDR3, as DNA: TGTGCCAGCAGCTCGGGACAGCGGTCCTACGAGCAGTACTTC. The encoded protein is CASSSGQRSYEQYF. Full variable domain (outside the CDR3, taken from reference TRBV7-8 and TRBJ2-7): GAGVSQSPRYKVAKRGQDVALRCDPISGHVSLFWYQQALGQGPEFLTYFQNEAQLDKSGLPSDRFFAERPEGSVSTLKIQRTQQEDSAVYLCASSSGQRSYEQYFGPGTRLTVT.

The chain is built from TRBV11-3 and TRBJ2-7, with D perhaps matching TRBD2 (6 bases). Trimming took 5 bases from V and 0 from J, leaving 14 bases between them. The CDR3 loop spans 15 amino acids. Germline V gene lookup returns CDR1 SGHNT and CDR2 YENEEA. The CDR3 nucleotides are TGTGCCAGCAGCCCCGGGGTAGCGGCCTCCTACGAGCAGTACTTC. It codes for CASSPGVAASYEQYF.

The rearrangement uses TRBV6-1 and TRBJ1-5, with D uncertain. CDR1 and CDR2 from the germline V gene are MNHNS and SASEGT. This CDR3 has 13 amino acids. V was shortened by 5 bases and J by 2 bases, with 7 bases between the two germline ends. CDR3 sequence (DNA): TGTGCCAGCAGTTATCAGGGCAATCAGCCCCAGCATTTT. This gives the protein CASSYQGNQPQHF.